Below, one TCR beta chain is given with its context. Its antigen is not identified. V shed 4 bases, J shed 8 bases, and the junction held 7 bases outside the gene matches. The CDR3 is 14 residues long. The germline CDR1 and CDR2 sequences are KGHSH and LQKENI. A second PCR of about 7 to 11 cycles used a sample-barcoded 5' primer and a J-beta primer mix. TCRdb re-called the 5' RACE reads with MiXCR, one entry per CDR3 protein. This sample has around 400,000 distinct CDR3 sequences, with over 45% found just once. This sample is part of a study of blood T cells in healthy people across ages. General study findings and limits: More naive CD4+ cells and higher diversity marked long-lived donors relative to aged donors. Leaving the PBMCs unsorted stopped any conclusive comparison of naive versus antigen-experienced cells.

The sequenced sample consisted of blood. The sequence was collected from a man between 60 and 75 years old in good health. The chain links TRBV18 to TRBJ2-1, with TRBD1 matching 8 bases. DNA of the CDR3: TGTGCCAGCTCACTGGGCAGGGGGCAGGATGAGCAGTTCTTC. Amino acid sequence: CASSLGRGQDEQFF.